A selection of T cell receptor beta chains follows, all from one sample in a study of OX40 agonist ivuxolimab in advanced cancers. Sequenced by immunoSEQ multiplex PCR; TCRdb stores in-frame clones only, minus some. The table lists fewer than 95,000 clones, under 90% of them singletons. Sequenced here: CD4+ or CD8+ T cells sorted from blood, sampled in a trial of the OX40 agonist ivuxolimab. The receptors stem from an adult with an advanced solid tumor such as melanoma, head and neck, liver or kidney cancer. The CDR3 runs from the conserved cysteine through the conserved F or W. The D gene is left open where the match is weak. Clone size appears in some rows only: once, few, many, or a class for an expanded clone.

CDR3aa: CASSTVFDRDTQYF
CDR3nt: TGTGCCAGCAGTACGGTGTTCGACCGGGATACGCAGTATTTT
v_gene: TRBV7-9
j_gene: TRBJ2-3
abundance: .
d_gene: .

CDR3aa: CACIASGGGTDTQYF
CDR3nt: TGTGCCTGCATAGCCTCCGGCGGGGGCACAGATACGCAGTATTTT
v_gene: TRBV30
j_gene: TRBJ2-3
abundance: .
d_gene: .

CDR3aa: CAWSVSYNEQFF
CDR3nt: TGTGCCTGGAGTGTTTCTTACAATGAGCAGTTCTTC
v_gene: TRBV30
j_gene: TRBJ2-1
abundance: .
d_gene: .

CDR3aa: CAWSPGTAYGNSPLHF
CDR3nt: TGTGCCTGGAGCCCAGGGACAGCCTACGGGAATTCACCCCTCCACTTT
v_gene: TRBV30
j_gene: TRBJ1-6
abundance: .
d_gene: TRBD1

CDR3aa: CASSQGLAGVETQYF
CDR3nt: TGTGCCAGTAGTCAGGGTCTAGCGGGAGTTGAGACCCAGTACTTC
v_gene: TRBV19
j_gene: TRBJ2-5
abundance: .
d_gene: TRBD2

CDR3aa: CASSLAGGYNEQFF
CDR3nt: TGTGCCAGCAGCCTAGCGGGAGGGTACAATGAGCAGTTCTTC
v_gene: TRBV14
j_gene: TRBJ2-1
abundance: .
d_gene: TRBD2

CDR3aa: CASSMGESRWEKLFF
CDR3nt: TGTGCCAGTAGTATGGGAGAATCTAGGTGGGAAAAACTGTTTTTT
v_gene: TRBV19
j_gene: TRBJ1-4
abundance: once
d_gene: .

CDR3aa: CASSESTDTQYF
CDR3nt: TGTGCCTCCAGCGAGAGCACAGATACGCAGTATTTT
v_gene: TRBV30
j_gene: TRBJ2-3
abundance: once
d_gene: .

CDR3aa: CASSHAAGRDYGYTF
CDR3nt: TGCGCCAGCAGCCATGCCGCGGGGCGGGACTATGGCTACACCTTC
v_gene: TRBV4-1
j_gene: TRBJ1-2
abundance: .
d_gene: .

CDR3aa: CASRLEFLAHRLHTGELFF
CDR3nt: TGTGCAAGTCGCTTAGAATTTCTAGCGCACCGCCTCCATACCGGGGAGCTGTTTTTT
v_gene: TRBV12-2
j_gene: TRBJ2-2
abundance: .
d_gene: .

CDR3aa: CASSYGRGPYEQYF
CDR3nt: TGTGCCAGCAGTTACGGCAGGGGGCCCTACGAGCAGTACTTC
v_gene: TRBV6-5
j_gene: TRBJ2-7
abundance: .
d_gene: TRBD1

CDR3aa: CASSLRWGTSNSPLHF
CDR3nt: TGTGCCAGCAGCTTACGGTGGGGGACAAGTAATTCACCCCTCCACTTT
v_gene: TRBV7-9
j_gene: TRBJ1-6
abundance: .
d_gene: .

CDR3aa: CASSLFGGNEQFF
CDR3nt: TGTGCCAGCAGTTTATTCGGAGGGAATGAGCAGTTCTTC
v_gene: TRBV27
j_gene: TRBJ2-1
abundance: .
d_gene: .

CDR3aa: CASSLSGQGGSNEQYF
CDR3nt: TGTGCCAGCAGTTTATCGGGACAGGGTGGATCAAACGAGCAGTACTTC
v_gene: TRBV27
j_gene: TRBJ2-7
abundance: .
d_gene: TRBD1

CDR3aa: CASNQRTGAQPQHF
CDR3nt: TGTGCCAGCAACCAAAGGACAGGGGCTCAGCCCCAGCATTTT
v_gene: TRBV6-6
j_gene: TRBJ1-5
abundance: .
d_gene: TRBD1

CDR3aa: CASSYSKTSNYGYTF
CDR3nt: TGTGCCAGCAGTTACTCGAAGACATCTAACTATGGCTACACCTTC
v_gene: TRBV6-5
j_gene: TRBJ1-2
abundance: few
d_gene: .

CDR3aa: CSVEGSSSYNEQFF
CDR3nt: TGCAGCGTTGAAGGGTCTAGCTCCTACAATGAGCAGTTCTTC
v_gene: TRBV29-1
j_gene: TRBJ2-1
abundance: few
d_gene: .

CDR3aa: CASSFMAPSDTQYF
CDR3nt: TGTGCCAGCAGTTTTATGGCTCCTTCAGATACGCAGTATTTT
v_gene: TRBV27
j_gene: TRBJ2-3
abundance: .
d_gene: .

CDR3aa: CASSFSGLAGGHNEQFF
CDR3nt: TGTGCCAGCAGCTTCAGCGGACTAGCGGGGGGGCACAATGAGCAGTTCTTC
v_gene: TRBV11-3
j_gene: TRBJ2-1
abundance: .
d_gene: TRBD2

CDR3aa: CASSSDTTNTEAFF
CDR3nt: TGCGCCAGCAGCTCGGACACCACGAACACTGAAGCTTTCTTT
v_gene: TRBV5-1
j_gene: TRBJ1-1
abundance: .
d_gene: .

CDR3aa: CASSSWTGLSNQPQHF
CDR3nt: TGTGCCAGCAGCTCCTGGACAGGATTGAGCAATCAGCCCCAGCATTTT
v_gene: TRBV7-9
j_gene: TRBJ1-5
abundance: few
d_gene: TRBD1

CDR3aa: CASSSRRTQGYGYTF
CDR3nt: TGTGCCAGCAGCTCCCGCCGGACCCAGGGCTATGGCTACACCTTC
v_gene: TRBV6-5
j_gene: TRBJ1-2
abundance: .
d_gene: .

CDR3aa: CASSEQGVRHQPQHF
CDR3nt: TGTGCCAGCTCAGAACAGGGCGTAAGACATCAGCCCCAGCATTTT
v_gene: TRBV18
j_gene: TRBJ1-5
abundance: few
d_gene: .

CDR3aa: CASSLIRAGNTGELFF
CDR3nt: TGTGCCAGCAGTTTAATCAGGGCGGGGAACACCGGGGAGCTGTTTTTT
v_gene: TRBV28
j_gene: TRBJ2-2
abundance: once
d_gene: .

CDR3aa: CASGRGQGYEQYF
CDR3nt: TGTGCCAGCGGACGGGGACAGGGCTACGAGCAGTACTTC
v_gene: TRBV11-2
j_gene: TRBJ2-7
abundance: few
d_gene: TRBD1

CDR3aa: CASSLGPPPLHF
CDR3nt: TGTGCCAGCAGCTTAGGTCCCCCGCCCCTCCACTTT
v_gene: TRBV7-8
j_gene: TRBJ1-6
abundance: .
d_gene: .

CDR3aa: CASSDSRLSTDTQYF
CDR3nt: TGTGCCAGCAGTGATAGCAGATTAAGCACAGATACGCAGTATTTT
v_gene: TRBV2
j_gene: TRBJ2-3
abundance: .
d_gene: .

CDR3aa: CASVGVAAEAFF
CDR3nt: TGTGCCAGTGTTGGGGTGGCCGCTGAAGCTTTCTTT
v_gene: TRBV19
j_gene: TRBJ1-1
abundance: .
d_gene: .

CDR3aa: CASSLRGMGQPQHF
CDR3nt: TGTGCCAGCAGTCTCAGGGGTATGGGTCAGCCCCAGCATTTT
v_gene: TRBV28
j_gene: TRBJ1-5
abundance: .
d_gene: .

CDR3aa: CASSWGQNTEAFF
CDR3nt: TGTGCCAGCAGTTGGGGACAGAACACTGAAGCTTTCTTT
v_gene: TRBV6-1
j_gene: TRBJ1-1
abundance: .
d_gene: .

CDR3aa: CASSLWGEDTEAFF
CDR3nt: TGTGCCAGCAGCTTATGGGGCGAGGACACTGAAGCTTTCTTT
v_gene: TRBV7-9
j_gene: TRBJ1-1
abundance: .
d_gene: .

CDR3aa: CASSYSAAGVYNEQFF
CDR3nt: TGTGCCAGCAGTTACTCGGCCGCGGGGGTCTACAATGAGCAGTTCTTC
v_gene: TRBV6-5
j_gene: TRBJ2-1
abundance: .
d_gene: TRBD2

CDR3aa: CASSQGIPGVGTEAFF
CDR3nt: TGCGCCAGCAGCCAAGGAATCCCGGGGGTGGGCACTGAAGCTTTCTTT
v_gene: TRBV4-3
j_gene: TRBJ1-1
abundance: .
d_gene: .

CDR3aa: CASSQGQADTQYF
CDR3nt: TGCGCCAGCAGCCAAGGCCAGGCAGATACGCAGTATTTT
v_gene: TRBV4-1
j_gene: TRBJ2-3
abundance: .
d_gene: .

CDR3aa: CASSFLGWQETQYF
CDR3nt: TGTGCCAGCAGCTTTTTGGGGTGGCAAGAGACCCAGTACTTC
v_gene: TRBV7-9
j_gene: TRBJ2-5
abundance: once
d_gene: .

CDR3aa: CASSQPGWDTRTDTQYF
CDR3nt: TGTGCCAGCAGCCAACCCGGGTGGGACACCCGCACAGATACGCAGTATTTT
v_gene: TRBV5-6
j_gene: TRBJ2-3
abundance: .
d_gene: .

CDR3aa: CAISEWASGITNTGELFF
CDR3nt: TGTGCCATCAGTGAGTGGGCTAGCGGGATCACGAACACCGGGGAGCTGTTTTTT
v_gene: TRBV10-3
j_gene: TRBJ2-2
abundance: .
d_gene: TRBD2

CDR3aa: CASSTPPSTDTQYF
CDR3nt: TGTGCCAGTAGTACCCCCCCGAGTACAGATACGCAGTATTTT
v_gene: TRBV19
j_gene: TRBJ2-3
abundance: .
d_gene: .

CDR3aa: CASSQSASSGANVLTF
CDR3nt: TGTGCCAGCAGCCAATCGGCCAGCTCTGGGGCCAACGTCCTGACTTTC
v_gene: TRBV4-2
j_gene: TRBJ2-6
abundance: .
d_gene: .

CDR3aa: CASSAGLEAYYEQYF
CDR3nt: TGTGCCAGCAGCGCGGGTCTAGAGGCATACTACGAGCAGTACTTC
v_gene: TRBV9
j_gene: TRBJ2-7
abundance: .
d_gene: .

CDR3aa: CASSLTGNYEQYF
CDR3nt: TGCGCCAGCAGCTTAACAGGGAACTACGAGCAGTACTTC
v_gene: TRBV5-1
j_gene: TRBJ2-7
abundance: .
d_gene: .

CDR3aa: CASTHGSLANTEAFF
CDR3nt: TGTGCCAGCACCCACGGTTCCCTCGCGAACACTGAAGCTTTCTTT
v_gene: TRBV6-5
j_gene: TRBJ1-1
abundance: .
d_gene: .

CDR3aa: CASSSRQEMWAFF
CDR3nt: TGTGCCAGCAGCTCCCGCCAGGAGATGTGGGCTTTCTTT
v_gene: TRBV7-9
j_gene: TRBJ1-1
abundance: .
d_gene: .

CDR3aa: CASSPWTGLSGANVLTF
CDR3nt: TGTGCCAGCAGCCCCTGGACAGGCCTCTCTGGGGCCAACGTCCTGACTTTC
v_gene: TRBV7-6
j_gene: TRBJ2-6
abundance: .
d_gene: TRBD1

CDR3aa: CASSLQDRINYGYTF
CDR3nt: TGTGCCAGCAGCTTACAAGACAGAATTAACTATGGCTACACCTTC
v_gene: TRBV11-3
j_gene: TRBJ1-2
abundance: .
d_gene: .

CDR3aa: CASRWEGTVGQETQYF
CDR3nt: TGTGCCAGCAGGTGGGAAGGGACAGTCGGGCAAGAGACCCAGTACTTC
v_gene: TRBV7-2
j_gene: TRBJ2-5
abundance: once
d_gene: TRBD1

CDR3aa: CASSQYISGSQTRYEQYF
CDR3nt: TGTGCCAGCAGCCAATACATTAGCGGGAGTCAAACTCGGTACGAGCAGTACTTC
v_gene: TRBV4-2
j_gene: TRBJ2-7
abundance: .
d_gene: TRBD2

CDR3aa: CASRSTTGVLTDSYNEQFF
CDR3nt: TGTGCCAGTAGAAGTACGACAGGGGTATTAACTGACTCCTACAATGAGCAGTTCTTC
v_gene: TRBV19
j_gene: TRBJ2-1
abundance: .
d_gene: TRBD1

CDR3aa: CASSLVVGEDYTF
CDR3nt: TGCGCCAGCAGCTTGGTGGTGGGGGAGGACTACACCTTC
v_gene: TRBV5-1
j_gene: TRBJ1-2
abundance: .
d_gene: .

CDR3aa: CASSFRDPYNNEQFF
CDR3nt: TGTGCCAGCAGCTTTAGGGACCCATACAACAATGAGCAGTTCTTC
v_gene: TRBV7-8
j_gene: TRBJ2-1
abundance: few
d_gene: .

CDR3aa: CASSLKVQGLGNEQFF
CDR3nt: TGTGCCAGCAGCCTAAAGGTACAGGGGCTCGGCAATGAGCAGTTCTTC
v_gene: TRBV27
j_gene: TRBJ2-1
abundance: .
d_gene: TRBD1